This T cell receptor beta chain was identified during a study of blood T cell repertoires in COVID-19. Using immunoSEQ multiplex PCR, the repertoire was profiled, and TCRdb retains in-frame clones only, with some absent. The table includes 440,000 or so clones, over 75% detected once. The sample holds one count of this clone. With 0 bases removed from V and 7 bases from J, the gap between germline ends came to 12 bases. The CDR3 has 14 amino acids. The germline V gene encodes CDR1 MNHEY and CDR2 SMNVEV (reference sequence). The rearrangement uses TRBV27 and TRBJ2-5; D might be TRBD1 (5 bases). This TCR came from a woman aged 40 to 49 with COVID-19, enrolled during active disease. The sequenced sample was peripheral blood. The CDR3 here is CASSLSGVQGTQYF. CDR3 coding DNA: TGTGCCAGCAGTTTATCAGGGGTCCAGGGGACCCAGTACTTC.